The TCR beta chain described here comes from a study of T cell repertoires in cytomegalovirus infection. About the study: CMV infection together with matching HLA type was indicated by public TCR beta signatures.

The CDR3 totals 14 residues. Looked up from germline, CDR1 is SGHTA and CDR2 is FQGTGA. Regarding the study as a whole: The ex vivo response was dominated by HLA-C-restricted CMV-specific TCR beta clonotypes.

TCRdb passed the reads through MiXCR, listing each CDR3 protein once. The sample lists some 250,000 distinct CDR3 sequences; approximately 9% were seen once. This clonotype was counted many times. The antigen is undetermined. One junction end disagrees with the germline gene, perhaps due to a read error. The chain combines TRBV7-3 with TRBJ2-2; the match to TRBD2 covers 10 bases. The clonotype was recovered from a human donor in good health (CMV status not recorded). Some clones in this sample may be carry-over from other donors' samples. The sequenced sample consisted of PBMCs. CDR3 bases: TGTGCCAGCAGCATAACTAGCGGGGCCGGGGAGCTGTTTTTT. This encodes CASSITSGAGELFF.